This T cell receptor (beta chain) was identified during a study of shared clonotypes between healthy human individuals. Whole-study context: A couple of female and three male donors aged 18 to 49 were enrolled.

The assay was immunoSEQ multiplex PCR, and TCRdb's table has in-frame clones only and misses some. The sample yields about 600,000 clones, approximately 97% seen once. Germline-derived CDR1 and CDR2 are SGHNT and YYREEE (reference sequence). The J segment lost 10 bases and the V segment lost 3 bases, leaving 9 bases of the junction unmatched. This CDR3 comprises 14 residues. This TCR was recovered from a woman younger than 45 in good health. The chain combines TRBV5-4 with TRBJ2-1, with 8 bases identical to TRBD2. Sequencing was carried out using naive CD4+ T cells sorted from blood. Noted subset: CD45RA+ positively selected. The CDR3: CASSSDGRAREQFF. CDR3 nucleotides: TGTGCCAGCAGCTCAGACGGGAGGGCCCGCGAGCAGTTCTTC.